Listed here is a single T cell receptor (beta chain). The sample belongs to a study of control samples from healthy donors and cancer patients. CDR3 length: 15 residues. Trimming took 11 bases from V and 2 from J; bases not matched to a gene: 9. Germline-derived CDR1 and CDR2 are MGHRA and YSYEKL. Libraries were prepared by immunoSEQ multiplex PCR; TCRdb keeps only in-frame clonotypes and omits some of them. This sample has roughly 150,000 clones, with almost 90% found just once. The V gene is TRBV4-1, the J gene TRBJ1-5, with 10 nucleotides matching TRBD1. The source is a man aged 18 to 29 in good health. The sequencing sample was made of blood. The CDR3 sequence is CAAGQGGRGNQPQHF. The CDR3 DNA reads TGCGCCGCTGGACAGGGGGGCCGGGGCAATCAGCCCCAGCATTTT.